Shown below are 20 T cell receptor beta chains from a single sample sequenced in a study of blood T cell repertoires in COVID-19. Assay used: immunoSEQ multiplex PCR; TCRdb lists only in-frame clones, some missing. The table shows 95,000 to 110,000 clones, with 85% to 90% occurring only once. Sequenced input: peripheral blood. These receptors were taken from a human donor in a cohort sampled during active COVID-19.

The chain is built from TRBV28 and TRBJ2-1, with 10 bases matching TRBD2. CDR3 length: 14 amino acids. Germline V gene data show CDR1 as MDHEN and CDR2 as SYDVKM. The ends lost 5 bases at V and 8 bases at J; junction bases unmatched: 6. CDR3 sequence reads: CASSPNSGRYEQFF. DNA of the CDR3: TGTGCCAGCAGTCCGAATAGCGGGAGGTATGAGCAGTTCTTC.

CDR3 bases: TGTGCCAGCAGCGTAGCCCCAGCGGGGGGGCGGCAGACCCAGTACTTC. Translated: CASSVAPAGGRQTQYF. The J gene is TRBJ2-5, the V gene TRBV9; 10 bases are a match to TRBD2. CDR3 length: 16 amino acids. V was clipped by 0 bases and J by 6 bases; unmatched bases: 8. Germline-derived CDR1 and CDR2 are SGDLS and YYNGEE. The full variable domain, its missing parts supplied by reference TRBV9 and TRBJ2-5, is DSGVTQTPKHLITATGQRVTLRCSPRSGDLSVYWYQQSLDQGLQFLIQYYNGEERAKGNILERFSAQQFPDLHSELNLSSLELGDSALYFCASSVAPAGGRQTQYFGPGTRLLVL.

The chain uses TRBV10-3 and TRBJ1-3, with 8 nucleotides matching TRBD1. This CDR3 is built from 17 residues. From germline, CDR1 is ENHRY and CDR2 SYGVKD. J lost 2 bases, V lost 3 bases, and 9 bases had no gene match. The CDR3 loop reads CAISDPLNRGTGNTIYF. The CDR3 DNA follows: TGTGCCATCAGTGATCCACTTAACAGGGGGACTGGAAACACCATATATTTT.

J is TRBJ2-1 and V is TRBV11-1, with TRBD1 matching over 8 bases. V dropped 0 bases and J dropped 3; count of bases not matched to a gene: 4. The CDR3 loop spans 16 amino acids. CDR1 is SGHAT and CDR2 is FQDESV in the germline V gene (reference sequence). The CDR3 DNA reads as TGTGCCAGCAGCTTAGCCCTCGGACAGGGCTACAATGAGCAGTTCTTC. It translates to CASSLALGQGYNEQFF.

V is TRBV3-1 (or the pseudogene TRBV3-2) and J is TRBJ1-6; unclear D gene. CDR1 is LGHDT, CDR2 YNNKEL, per germline (reference sequence). V was shortened by 1 base and J by 3 bases, with 10 bases between the two germline ends. The CDR3 is 16 residues long. In DNA form, the CDR3 reads TGTGCCAGCAGCCAAGCTGGTTACAACTATAATTCACCCCTCCACTTT. It specifies CASSQAGYNYNSPLHF.

The chain recombines TRBV28 with TRBJ2-1; 7 bases agree with TRBD2. Trimming at V came to 9 bases and at J to 1 base, leaving 12 bases not matched to a gene. CDR1 MDHEN and CDR2 SYDVKM come from the germline V gene. The CDR3 sequence is 16 residues long. The CDR3 reads CASSEAGVVSYNEQFF. In DNA, the CDR3 is TGTGCCAGTTCGGAGGCGGGAGTAGTATCCTACAATGAGCAGTTCTTC.

The rearrangement uses TRBV5-1 and TRBJ2-5; TRBD2 aligns across 14 bases. Per the germline V gene, CDR1 is SGHRS and CDR2 is YFSETQ. This CDR3 has 17 residues. Trimming cost V 4 bases and J 6 bases; bases outside gene matches: 11. CDR3 loop: CASSALTSGGATKTQYF. In DNA form, the CDR3 reads TGCGCCAGCAGCGCGTTGACTAGCGGGGGGGCCACGAAGACCCAGTACTTC.

The CDR3 protein is CASSPSDHNEQFF. CDR3 DNA: TGTGCCAGCAGCCCTAGCGACCACAATGAGCAGTTCTTC. V and J are TRBV13 and TRBJ2-1; tentative D call: TRBD2 (6 bases). The CDR3 totals 13 residues. Trimming took off 5 bases at V and 5 bases at J, with 10 bases between the two ends. The germline V gene encodes CDR1 PRHDT and CDR2 FYEKMQ (reference sequence).

The rearrangement joins TRBV5-5 to TRBJ2-7, with D hard to call. With 4 bases removed from V and 2 bases from J, the gap between germline ends came to 16 bases. The CDR3 runs 15 residues. Germline V gene sequence: CDR1 SGHKS, CDR2 YYEKEE (reference sequence). In nucleotides, the CDR3 is TGTGCCAGCAGCCTTTTTGCCTCAGGTCCCTACGAGCAGTACTTC. The encoded protein is CASSLFASGPYEQYF.

The chain links TRBV3-1 (or the pseudogene TRBV3-2) to TRBJ2-7, with D tentatively TRBD1 (6 bases). CDR1 is LGHDT and CDR2 is YNNKEL in the germline V gene (reference sequence). The V and J ends lost 4 bases and 6 bases respectively, with 13 bases between them. The CDR3 spans 13 residues. The CDR3 loop reads CASSREWTAEQYF. CDR3 sequence (DNA): TGTGCCAGCAGCCGGGAATGGACAGCCGAGCAGTACTTC.

This clone was recorded once. The V gene is TRBV7-2, the J gene TRBJ2-3, with 11 bases fitting TRBD2. V lost 5 bases to trimming and J lost 2 bases; unmatched junction nucleotides: 6. The CDR3 totals 16 residues. In germline, CDR1 is SGHTA, CDR2 FQGNSA. DNA of the CDR3: TGTGCCAGCAGCGTTAGCGGGGGGGCTGTCACAGATACGCAGTATTTT. Translating gives CASSVSGGAVTDTQYF.

This chain connects TRBV7-9 to TRBJ2-7; tentative D call: TRBD1 (5 bases). Trimming left V 4 bases short and J 5 bases short, with 9 bases between. The CDR3 is 12 amino acids. The germline V gene encodes CDR1 SEHNR and CDR2 FQNEAQ (reference sequence). The CDR3 DNA reads as TGTGCCAGCAGCTCCCAGGGCCACGAGCAGTACTTC. The encoded protein is CASSSQGHEQYF.

The chain has TRBV27 and TRBJ2-1; a possible D gene is TRBD2 (5 bases). Deletions cut 1 base from V and 6 bases from J, with 13 bases between. The CDR3 length is 15 residues. CDR1 and CDR2 from the germline V gene are MNHEY and SMNVEV (reference sequence). In nucleotides, the CDR3 is TGTGCCAGCAGTTTATACGTGGAGGAGGTCAATGAGCAGTTCTTC. This gives the protein CASSLYVEEVNEQFF.

V usage is TRBV28 and J usage is TRBJ1-1; D is perhaps TRBD1 (5 bases). Deletions cut 6 bases from V and 4 bases from J, with 12 bases between. Germline CDR1 and CDR2: MDHEN and SYDVKM. This CDR3 region has 13 residues. The DNA of the CDR3 is TGTGCCAGCAGCAGCCTCGGGGGCACTGAAGCTTTCTTT. Protein: CASSSLGGTEAFF.

The rearrangement joins TRBV6-6 to TRBJ1-2; unclear D gene. The length of the CDR3 is 14 residues. CDR1 MNHNY and CDR2 SVGAGI come from the germline V gene (reference sequence). With 0 bases removed from V and 2 bases from J, the gap between germline ends came to 7 bases. CDR3 loop: CASSYSGGNYGYTF. As DNA, the CDR3 is TGTGCCAGCAGTTACTCGGGAGGGAACTATGGCTACACCTTC.

CDR3 DNA: TGTGCCAGCAGTTACCTTACAGGGTCTGGAAACACCATATATTTT. Translated: CASSYLTGSGNTIYF. The gene calls are TRBV6-6 and TRBJ1-3; D is perhaps TRBD1 (6 bases). Germline V gene lookup returns CDR1 MNHNY and CDR2 SVGAGI (reference sequence). The CDR3 spans 15 residues. V lost 2 bases and J 1 base, leaving 9 bases between the germline ends.

The chain joins TRBV6-4 to TRBJ2-3; TRBD1 might be the D (5 bases). Germline assignment: CDR1 MRHNA and CDR2 SNTAGT. CDR3 size: 18 residues. Trimming removed 8 bases at V and 0 bases at J, with 24 bases between. CDR3 loop: CASPADKCHYSSTDTQYF. In DNA, the CDR3 is TGTGCCAGCCCGGCGGACAAATGCCACTACTCTAGCACAGATACGCAGTATTTT.

The rearrangement uses TRBV28 and TRBJ2-3; the match to TRBD2 covers 7 bases. The germline V gene encodes CDR1 MDHEN and CDR2 SYDVKM. V was clipped by 7 bases and J by 7 bases; unmatched bases: 11. This CDR3 spans 14 amino acids. CDR3 region: CASTWGGSRNTQYF. For the CDR3, the DNA is TGTGCCAGCACCTGGGGCGGGAGTCGAAATACGCAGTATTTT.

The J gene is TRBJ2-2, the V gene TRBV18; D is possibly TRBD1 (6 bases). V was clipped by 6 bases and J by 5 bases, with 16 bases between them. The CDR3 is made up of 15 amino acids. Germline lookup yields CDR1 KGHSH and CDR2 LQKENI. CDR3 in amino acids: CASSPPGQVTGELFF. The CDR3, as DNA: TGTGCCAGCTCGCCCCCGGGACAAGTGACCGGGGAGCTGTTTTTT.

The chain uses TRBV28 and TRBJ1-5, with D possibly being TRBD1 (6 bases). The CDR3 extends over 17 amino acids. CDR1 and CDR2 (germline): MDHEN, SYDVKM. V lost 6 bases to trimming and J lost 1 base, with 19 bases between them. The CDR3 here is CASSPQQGSVSNQPQHF. The DNA of the CDR3 is TGTGCCAGCAGCCCTCAACAGGGTAGTGTAAGCAATCAGCCCCAGCATTTT.